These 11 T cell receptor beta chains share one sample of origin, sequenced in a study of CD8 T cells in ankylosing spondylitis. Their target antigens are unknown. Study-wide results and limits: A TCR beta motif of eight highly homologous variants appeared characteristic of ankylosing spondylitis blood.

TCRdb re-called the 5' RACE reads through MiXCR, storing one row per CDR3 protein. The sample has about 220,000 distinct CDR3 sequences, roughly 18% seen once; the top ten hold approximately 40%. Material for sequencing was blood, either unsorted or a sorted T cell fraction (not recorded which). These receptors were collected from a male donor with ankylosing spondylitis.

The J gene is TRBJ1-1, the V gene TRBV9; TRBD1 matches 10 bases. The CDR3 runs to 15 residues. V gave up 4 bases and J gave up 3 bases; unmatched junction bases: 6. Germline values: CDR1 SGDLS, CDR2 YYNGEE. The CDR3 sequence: CASSRDRGGDTEAFF. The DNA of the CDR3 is TGTGCCAGCAGCCGGGACAGGGGTGGTGACACTGAAGCTTTCTTT.

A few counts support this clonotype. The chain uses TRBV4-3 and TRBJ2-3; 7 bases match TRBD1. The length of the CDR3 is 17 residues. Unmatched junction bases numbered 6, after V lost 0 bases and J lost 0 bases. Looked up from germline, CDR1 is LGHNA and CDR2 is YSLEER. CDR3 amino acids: CASSQDWTGPSTDTQYF. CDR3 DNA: TGCGCCAGCAGCCAAGATTGGACAGGCCCTAGCACAGATACGCAGTATTTT.

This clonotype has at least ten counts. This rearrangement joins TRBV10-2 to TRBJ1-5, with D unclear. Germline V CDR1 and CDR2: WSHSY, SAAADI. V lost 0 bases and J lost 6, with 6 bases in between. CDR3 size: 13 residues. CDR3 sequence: CASSESGLQPQHF. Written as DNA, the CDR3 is TGCGCCAGCAGTGAGTCAGGGCTTCAGCCCCAGCATTTT.

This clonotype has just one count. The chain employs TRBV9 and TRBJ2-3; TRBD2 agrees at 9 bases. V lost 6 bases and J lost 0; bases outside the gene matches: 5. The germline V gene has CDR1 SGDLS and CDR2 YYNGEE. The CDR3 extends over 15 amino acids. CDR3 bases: TGTGCCAGCAACATAGCGGGGGCTAGCACAGATACGCAGTATTTT. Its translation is CASNIAGASTDTQYF.

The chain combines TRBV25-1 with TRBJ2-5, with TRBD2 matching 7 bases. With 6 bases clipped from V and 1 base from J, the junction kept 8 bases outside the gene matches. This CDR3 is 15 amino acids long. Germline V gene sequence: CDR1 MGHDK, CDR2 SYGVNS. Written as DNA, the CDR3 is TGTGCCAGCAGCGATACTAGCGTCCGCCAAGAGACCCAGTACTTC. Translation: CASSDTSVRQETQYF.

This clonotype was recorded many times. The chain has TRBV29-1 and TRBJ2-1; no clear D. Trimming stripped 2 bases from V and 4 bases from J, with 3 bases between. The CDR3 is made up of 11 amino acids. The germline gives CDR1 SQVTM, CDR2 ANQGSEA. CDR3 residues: CSVEFYNEQFF. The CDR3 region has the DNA TGCAGCGTTGAATTTTACAATGAGCAGTTCTTC.

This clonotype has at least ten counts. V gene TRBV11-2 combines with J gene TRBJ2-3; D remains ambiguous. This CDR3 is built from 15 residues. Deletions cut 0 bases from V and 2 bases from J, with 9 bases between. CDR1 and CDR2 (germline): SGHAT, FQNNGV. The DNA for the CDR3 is TGTGCCAGCAGCTTAGAGGCAGTCATCACAGATACGCAGTATTTT. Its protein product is CASSLEAVITDTQYF.

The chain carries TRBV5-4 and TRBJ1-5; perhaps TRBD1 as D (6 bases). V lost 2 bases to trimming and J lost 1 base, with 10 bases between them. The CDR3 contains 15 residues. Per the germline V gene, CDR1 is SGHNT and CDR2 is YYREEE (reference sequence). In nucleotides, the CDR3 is TGTGCCAGCAGCTTTCGGGGGCCGAGCAATCAGCCCCAGCATTTT. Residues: CASSFRGPSNQPQHF.

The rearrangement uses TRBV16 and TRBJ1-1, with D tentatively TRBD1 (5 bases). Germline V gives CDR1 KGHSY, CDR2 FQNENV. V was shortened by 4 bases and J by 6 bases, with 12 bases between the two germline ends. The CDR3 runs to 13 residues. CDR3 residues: CASSPQGGPEAFF. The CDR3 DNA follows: TGTGCCAGCAGCCCGCAGGGAGGACCTGAAGCTTTCTTT.

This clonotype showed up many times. DNA for the CDR3: TGTGCCACCAGTGATTTGCTTATCCGGAGCTCCTACAATGAGCAGTTCTTC. Protein product: CATSDLLIRSSYNEQFF. V usage is TRBV24-1 and J usage is TRBJ2-1; D uncertain. The V gene lost 0 bases and the J gene lost 0 bases, with 11 bases spanning the gap. Germline V gives CDR1 KGHDR, CDR2 SFDVKD. CDR3 length: 17 residues.

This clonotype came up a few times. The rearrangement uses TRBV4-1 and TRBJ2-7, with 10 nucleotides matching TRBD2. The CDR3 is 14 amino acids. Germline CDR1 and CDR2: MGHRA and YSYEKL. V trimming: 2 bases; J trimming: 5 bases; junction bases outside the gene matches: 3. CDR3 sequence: CASSQIGLADEQYF. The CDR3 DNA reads TGCGCCAGCAGCCAAATAGGACTAGCGGACGAGCAGTACTTC.